This T cell receptor (beta chain) comes out of a study of T cell responses to AZD1222 COVID-19 vaccine. The CDR3 has 13 amino acids. V was pared by 5 bases and J by 4 bases, with 11 bases between. Germline V gives CDR1 LNHDA, CDR2 SQIVND (reference sequence). The repertoire was sequenced with immunoSEQ multiplex PCR; TCRdb's copy has only in-frame clones and lacks some. The data contain 90,000 to 120,000 clones, around 91% of them singletons. The origin of this receptor is an adult in good health. The chain uses TRBV19 and TRBJ1-1; the D is unclear. Sequenced here: peripheral blood, sampled on day 0 of AZD1222 vaccination. The CDR3 sequence: CASSPQVFTEAFF. The CDR3 DNA is TGTGCCAGTAGTCCCCAAGTTTTCACTGAAGCTTTCTTT.